This T cell receptor (beta chain) was sequenced in a study of T cells after yellow fever vaccination. The CDR3 is made up of 16 amino acids. J gave up 5 bases and V 0 bases, and 3 bases lay outside the gene matches. Germline lookup yields CDR1 MNHEY and CDR2 SVGEGT. As regards this clonotype: Its antigen remains unidentified.

Conversion of TCR transcripts into cDNA relied on 5'RACE template switching, which added a universal primer site and UMIs. MiXCR was run by TCRdb on the 5' RACE reads, yielding one entry per CDR3 protein. This sample has under 200,000 distinct CDR3 sequences, with 11% found just once. Overall study results and limits: Overlap between CD4 and CD8 compartments was detected for a small share of clonotypes. Among primary-vaccination clones, most reappeared after the booster, at approximately 97% for CD4 and approximately 88% for CD8. The secondary response showed a weaker magnitude and a faster peak, day 5 versus 15.

The chain is built from TRBV6-2 or TRBV6-3 and TRBJ2-2; 10 nucleotides line up with TRBD1. This receptor was obtained from a man aged 18-30 years who received the YFV17D yellow fever vaccine. The source material was CD8+ T cells sorted from PBMCs, sampled 15 days after the yellow fever booster vaccination. The CDR3 here is CASSYSPGQGTGELFF. In nucleotides, the CDR3 is TGTGCCAGCAGTTACTCGCCGGGACAGGGGACCGGGGAGCTGTTTTTT.